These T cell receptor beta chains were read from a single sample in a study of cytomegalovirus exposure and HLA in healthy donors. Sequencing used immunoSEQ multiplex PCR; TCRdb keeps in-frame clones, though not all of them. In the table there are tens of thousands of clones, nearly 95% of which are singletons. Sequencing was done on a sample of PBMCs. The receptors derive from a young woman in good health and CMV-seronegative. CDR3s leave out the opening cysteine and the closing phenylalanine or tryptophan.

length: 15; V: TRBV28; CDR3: ASSFFRTGGTGNTIY
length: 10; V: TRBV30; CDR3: AWRGQFTEAF
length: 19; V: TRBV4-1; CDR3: ASSQVGLAGGRPANTGELF
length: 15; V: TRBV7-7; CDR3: ASSLDGEGGIYQPQH
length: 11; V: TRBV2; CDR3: ASSGGGRIEQY
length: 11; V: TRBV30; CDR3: AWSVVQLRELF
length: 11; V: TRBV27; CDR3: ASSPHTLQPQH
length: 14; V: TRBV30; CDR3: AWSVPTGSLYTEAF
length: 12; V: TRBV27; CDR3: ASRPRGLNSPLH
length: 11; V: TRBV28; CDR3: ASSFGQANTQY
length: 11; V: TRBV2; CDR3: ASMGDRDYGYT
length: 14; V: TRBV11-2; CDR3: ASSLSGQGIVSPLH
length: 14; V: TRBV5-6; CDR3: ASSFGQGLRNSPLH
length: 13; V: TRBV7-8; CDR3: ASRRTRVSDNEQF
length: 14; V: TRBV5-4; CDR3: ASSLGSGLVLDEQY
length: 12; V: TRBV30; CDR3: AWKTPGSTTEAF
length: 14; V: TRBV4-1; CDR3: ASSQEGGGWTDTQY
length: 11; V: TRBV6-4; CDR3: ASSTSGTDTQY
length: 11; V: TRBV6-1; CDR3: ASSEEPQNPQH
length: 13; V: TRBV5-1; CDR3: ASSLWQGAFYEQY
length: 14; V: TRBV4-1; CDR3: ASSQDKGQGFYEQY
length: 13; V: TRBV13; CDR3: ASSSSVGGRYEQY
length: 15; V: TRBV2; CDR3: ASSGATSGPSTDTQY
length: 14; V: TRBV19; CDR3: ASSRKPPGGTDTQY
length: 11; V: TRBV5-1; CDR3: ASSLDKNNEQF
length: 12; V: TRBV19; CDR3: ASSIVQRDEKLF
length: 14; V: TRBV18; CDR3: ASSPPGRVGNSPLH
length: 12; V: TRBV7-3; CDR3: ASSLGGSGHEQF
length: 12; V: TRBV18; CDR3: ASSPRQEGYGYT
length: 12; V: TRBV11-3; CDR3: ASSFLTGVREQY
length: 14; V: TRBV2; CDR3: ASSVAGGSGANVLT
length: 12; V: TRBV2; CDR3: ASSGTATTGELF
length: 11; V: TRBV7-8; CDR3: ASSARQGMEQY
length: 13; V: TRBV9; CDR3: ASSADRGSNSPLH
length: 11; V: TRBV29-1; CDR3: SVEFPGSREQY
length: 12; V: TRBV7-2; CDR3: ASSLLTENTEAF
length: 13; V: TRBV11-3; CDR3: ASSLQQGNQETQY
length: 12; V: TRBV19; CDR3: ASGPTGSGNTIY
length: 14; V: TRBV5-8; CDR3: ASSLARLAVYNEQF
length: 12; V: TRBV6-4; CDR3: ASSDGTSGNEQF
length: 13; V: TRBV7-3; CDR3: ASSLRGRDYNEQF
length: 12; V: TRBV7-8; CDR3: ASSSTVNTDTQY
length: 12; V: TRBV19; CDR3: ASSQGVINTEAF
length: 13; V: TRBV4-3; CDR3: ASSQDRQGRTEAF